Sequencing of this T cell receptor (beta chain) was carried out in a study of CD8+CD57+ T cells in acquired aplastic anemia. Genomic DNA, serving as template, underwent TCR beta VDJ and CDR3 profiling. TCRdb re-called the reads through MiXCR, storing one row per CDR3 protein. The sample has under 150,000 distinct CDR3 sequences, 40% seen once. The study's findings and limits: The number of CD8+ CDR3 sequences shared by patients and controls was approximately 31.

V lost 7 bases to trimming and J lost 6 bases, with 23 bases between them. Germline values: CDR1 SGDLS, CDR2 YYNGEE. The CDR3 consists of 15 residues. Whoever was chosen for sequencing had shown CD8+CD57+ cell expansion by flow cytometry. Acquired aplastic anemia of severe grade affected all patients. No therapy had been given to the patients at the time of blood sampling. On this clonotype: As yet, its antigen is unknown. A much larger clone sits a single nucleotide away, making a read error possible.

The sample comprised sorted CD4+, CD8+, or CD8+CD57+ T cells (not recorded which) from PBMCs. The rearrangement uses TRBV9 and TRBJ2-7; D call uncertain. This sequence originates from a human donor with aplastic anemia. For the CDR3, the DNA is TGTGCCAGCGGCTCGAGTCGGGCGCCCGGTGGCGAGCAGTACTTC. This encodes CASGSSRAPGGEQYF.